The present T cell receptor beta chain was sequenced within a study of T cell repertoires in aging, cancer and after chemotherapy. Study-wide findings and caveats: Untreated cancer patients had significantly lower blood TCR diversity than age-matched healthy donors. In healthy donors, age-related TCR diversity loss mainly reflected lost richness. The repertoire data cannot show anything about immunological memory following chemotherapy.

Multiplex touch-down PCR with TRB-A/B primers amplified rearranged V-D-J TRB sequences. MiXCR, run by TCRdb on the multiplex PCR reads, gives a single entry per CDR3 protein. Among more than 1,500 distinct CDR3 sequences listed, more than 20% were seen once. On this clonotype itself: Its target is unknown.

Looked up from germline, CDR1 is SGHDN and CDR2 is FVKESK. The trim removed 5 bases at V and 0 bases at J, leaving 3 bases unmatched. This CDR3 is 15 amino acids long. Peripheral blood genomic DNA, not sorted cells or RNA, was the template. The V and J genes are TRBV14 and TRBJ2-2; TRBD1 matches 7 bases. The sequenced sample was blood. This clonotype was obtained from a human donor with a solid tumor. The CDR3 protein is CASSYTGANTGELFF. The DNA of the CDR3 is TGTGCCAGCAGCTACACAGGGGCGAACACCGGGGAGCTGTTTTTT.